This T cell receptor (beta chain) was profiled in a study of STAT5B mutations in CD4+ large granular lymphocyte leukemia. Study conclusions and caveats: Approximately 25% of private leukemic clonotypes occurred rarely in other patients' non-leukemic repertoires. TRBV06-family usage was enriched in top patient clones (8/27) versus controls (2/35). Higher CD4+ than CD8+ T-LGLL clonality might reflect small sample size.

The assay was run at survey level. The protocol was immunoSEQ multiplex PCR, while the TCRdb copy is restricted to in-frame clones and leaves out a portion. The sample has roughly 41,000 clones, more than 60% seen once. As concerns this clone: The antigen is unknown.

Trimming pared 6 bases from V and 6 bases from J, leaving 18 bases between. The CDR3 runs to 15 residues. Germline CDR1 reads SGHDT; CDR2 reads YYEEEE. V and J are TRBV5-6 and TRBJ1-4; D gene unclear. Sequencing used CD4+ T cells from blood buffy coats. The clonotype was recovered from a human donor in good health. CDR3 DNA: TGTGCCAGCACCCTGCGGTCCTTCGGCCATGAAAAACTGTTTTTT. This codes for CASTLRSFGHEKLFF.